The clone carrying this TCR beta chain was detected only a few times. The antigen is undetermined. The ends lost 8 bases at V and 4 bases at J; junction bases unmatched: 13. The CDR3 has 15 amino acids. The germline V gene has CDR1 LGHNA and CDR2 YNFKEQ. Repertoires were generated with immunoSEQ multiplex PCR, while TCRdb's copy carries only in-frame clones and drops some. The sample carries tens of thousands of clones, approximately 72% recorded once. Viral peptide pools were used in the ViraFEST assay to expand antigen-specific CD4+ T cells, and sequencing came afterward. CD4+ T cells were isolated after around ten days of culture. Having tested negative for nucleocapsid antibodies, the vaccine recipients showed no prior SARS-CoV-2 infection. Wells of roughly 2 million PBMC each were grown with 7.5 to 10 IU/ml IL-2 and about 9.7 ug/ml peptides. On day 3 and again on day 7, half the medium was replaced with IL-2 medium.

This entry comes from a study of vaccination effects on CD4 cells after COVID-19. The specimen was CD4+ T cells from PBMCs cultured with HCoV-OC43 spike peptides, collected before COVID-19 vaccination. Subset defined: HCoV-OC43 spike overlapping peptide pool stimulation. The receptor was derived from a human donor who received a COVID-19 vaccine. V gene TRBV4-2 combines with J gene TRBJ1-2; 7 bases align to TRBD1. In nucleotides, the CDR3 is TGTGCCAGCGGTTTGGAGACAGGGACGGTCTATGGCTACACCTTC. This sequence encodes CASGLETGTVYGYTF.